One sample yielded the 30 T cell receptor beta chains listed below, sequenced in a study of blood T cells in healthy people across ages. The authors ran a second PCR of about 7 to 11 cycles using a sample-barcoded 5' primer and a J-beta primer mix. Using its own MiXCR run on the 5' RACE reads, TCRdb lists one record per CDR3 protein. The data contain some 1.1 million distinct CDR3 sequences, under 40% of them seen just once; the ten biggest clones take up around 12%. Sequencing input: blood. These receptors all stem from a man between 18 and 35 years old in good health.

The rearrangement joins TRBV29-1 to TRBJ1-2, with 7 bases lining up with TRBD1. CDR3 length: 14 amino acids. The J segment lost 4 bases and the V segment lost 4 bases, leaving 9 bases of the junction unmatched. Germline values: CDR1 SQVTM, CDR2 ANQGSEA. CDR3 sequence: CSVVGQTRVYGYTF. Here the CDR3 DNA reads TGCAGCGTTGTGGGACAGACTAGGGTCTATGGCTACACCTTC. Drawing the rest from reference TRBV29-1 and TRBJ1-2, the complete variable domain is SAVISQKPSRDICQRGTSLTIQCQVDSQVTMMFWYRQQPGQSLTLIATANQGSEATYESGFVIDKFPISRPNLTFSTLTVSNMSPEDSSIYLCSVVGQTRVYGYTFGSGTRLTVV.

At least ten counts were recorded for this clonotype. This chain connects TRBV7-8 to TRBJ2-1, with no clear D. Trimming removed 0 bases at V and 8 bases at J, with 8 bases between. Germline V gene data show CDR1 as SGHVS and CDR2 as FQNEAQ. The CDR3 runs to 13 residues. CDR3 sequence: CASSLAKVYEQFF. The CDR3 bases are TGTGCCAGCAGCTTAGCCAAGGTCTATGAGCAGTTCTTC.

This clonotype has a single count. The chain joins TRBV4-1 to TRBJ2-5, with 13 bases lining up with TRBD2. The germline V gene encodes CDR1 MGHRA and CDR2 YSYEKL. V shed 8 bases and J 11 bases; nucleotides not matched to a gene: 17. CDR3 size: 16 residues. CDR3 DNA sequence: TGCGCCAGCTCCACCTGGACTAGCGGGGGAAACAATGAGCAGTACTTC. Its protein product is CASSTWTSGGNNEQYF.

V and J are TRBV6-5 and TRBJ2-1; D is perhaps TRBD2 (6 bases). With 6 bases removed from V and 3 bases from J, the gap between germline ends came to 18 bases. The CDR3 has 16 amino acids. Germline assignment: CDR1 MNHEY and CDR2 SVGAGI. The CDR3 coding sequence is TGTGCCAGCAGCCTAACCGGGACTCACATCTACAATGAGCAGTTCTTC. This sequence encodes CASSLTGTHIYNEQFF.

This clonotype was observed a handful of times. The chain employs TRBV7-3 and TRBJ2-1, with D unclear. With 0 bases removed from V and 0 bases from J, the gap between germline ends came to 12 bases. This CDR3 region has 17 residues. Germline assignment: CDR1 SGHTA and CDR2 FQGTGA. The chain's CDR3 is CASSLTVGRSSYNEQFF. The CDR3 coding sequence is TGTGCCAGCAGCTTAACAGTCGGCAGGAGCTCCTACAATGAGCAGTTCTTC.

The chain carries TRBV5-6 and TRBJ2-7, with 7 nucleotides matching TRBD2. Germline V CDR1 and CDR2: SGHDT, YYEEEE. J was trimmed by 2 bases and V by 3 bases; bases with no gene match: 8. The CDR3 loop spans 15 amino acids. CDR3 sequence (DNA): TGTGCCAGCAGCTACTGGGGAGGGATAGCCTACGAGCAGTACTTC. Translation gives CASSYWGGIAYEQYF.

The V call is TRBV7-2, the J call TRBJ1-1, with TRBD1 as a possible D gene (5 bases). Germline-derived CDR1 and CDR2 are SGHTA and FQGNSA. Trimming removed 5 bases at V and 5 bases at J, with 15 bases between. This CDR3 region has 14 residues. CDR3 DNA sequence: TGTGCCAGCAGCGCGATCCAGGGTGGAACTGAAGCTTTCTTT. This sequence encodes CASSAIQGGTEAFF.

V usage is TRBV11-2 and J usage is TRBJ2-2; D may be TRBD1 (5 bases). Per the germline V gene, CDR1 is SGHAT and CDR2 is FQNNGV. This CDR3 has 16 amino acids. Between the trimmed V and J ends, which lost 0 bases and 2 bases, there was a span of 10 bases. CDR3 sequence: CASSLDRTSNTGELFF. DNA of the CDR3: TGTGCCAGCAGCTTAGATAGGACATCCAACACCGGGGAGCTGTTTTTT.

The sample holds a few counts of this clonotype. The CDR3, as DNA: TGTGCCAGCAGCCGGACCGGACAGTATAATTCACCCCTCCACTTT. Its translation is CASSRTGQYNSPLHF. The gene calls are TRBV7-2 and TRBJ1-6, with TRBD1 as a possible D gene (6 bases). Trimming took off 5 bases at V and 4 bases at J, with 12 bases between the two ends. CDR3 length: 15 amino acids. Germline values: CDR1 SGHTA, CDR2 FQGNSA.

This clonotype was found many times. The CDR3 sequence: CASSDSDSRNEKLFF. CDR3 sequence (DNA): TGTGCCAGCAGTGATTCCGACAGTCGTAATGAAAAACTGTTTTTT. The chain joins TRBV27 to TRBJ1-4; perhaps TRBD1 as D (5 bases). The CDR3 consists of 15 residues. Between the trimmed V and J ends, which lost 5 bases and 4 bases, there was a span of 14 bases. The germline V gene has CDR1 MNHEY and CDR2 SMNVEV (reference sequence).

The table lists this clonotype with many counts. The J gene is TRBJ1-2, the V gene TRBV6-5, with D hard to call. The CDR3 consists of 15 residues. Germline assignment: CDR1 MNHEY and CDR2 SVGAGI. The V and J ends lost 6 bases and 4 bases respectively, with 18 bases between them. This CDR3 is CASSRKGAGSYGYTF. CDR3 nucleotide sequence: TGTGCCAGCAGCCGAAAAGGAGCAGGATCCTATGGCTACACCTTC.

This clonotype was seen many times. The V gene is TRBV7-6, the J gene TRBJ2-3; D possibly corresponds to TRBD1 (5 bases). CDR1 SGHVS and CDR2 FNYEAQ come from the germline V gene. Trimming left V 5 bases short and J 6 bases short, with 18 bases between. The CDR3 consists of 15 residues. CDR3 region: CASSPDTKLLDTQYF. The CDR3 region has the DNA TGTGCCAGCAGCCCGGACACAAAACTACTTGATACGCAGTATTTT.

The gene calls are TRBV27 and TRBJ1-5, with a possible D match to TRBD1 (6 bases). V lost 5 bases, J lost 7 bases, and 12 bases lay in between. The CDR3 contains 13 residues. The germline V gene has CDR1 MNHEY and CDR2 SMNVEV (reference sequence). CDR3 DNA: TGTGCCAGCAGTGGGCGGGGGCGGCAGCCCCAGCATTTT. This translates into CASSGRGRQPQHF.

The chain couples TRBV12-3 or TRBV12-4 to TRBJ2-3; TRBD2 aligns across 9 bases. The CDR3 consists of 15 residues. With V trimmed by 5 bases and J by 6 bases, 9 bases remained unmatched. DNA of the CDR3: TGTGCCAGCAGTCCTAGCGGGGAATCTTCGGATACGCAGTATTTT. Protein: CASSPSGESSDTQYF.

This chain links TRBV7-2 with TRBJ2-1, with D unresolved. Germline CDR1 and CDR2: SGHTA and FQGNSA. The V gene lost 5 bases and the J gene lost 6 bases, with 11 bases spanning the gap. The CDR3 is 13 amino acids. CDR3 residues: CASSRPPSNEQFF. As DNA, the CDR3 is TGTGCCAGCAGCCGTCCACCATCCAATGAGCAGTTCTTC.

The J gene is TRBJ1-2, the V gene TRBV9; 8 bases match TRBD1. J lost 4 bases, V lost 2 bases, and 7 bases had no gene match. This CDR3 contains 15 residues. The germline CDR1 and CDR2 sequences are SGDLS and YYNGEE. The CDR3 spells CASSVGDRRLYGYTF. CDR3 bases: TGTGCCAGCAGCGTGGGGGACAGGCGACTCTATGGCTACACCTTC.

The V and J genes are TRBV6-6 and TRBJ1-6, with D perhaps matching TRBD1 (6 bases). The CDR3 has 15 amino acids. The V gene lost 5 bases and the J gene lost 9 bases, with 17 bases spanning the gap. Germline V lookup: CDR1 MNHNY, CDR2 SVGAGI (reference sequence). The CDR3 is CASSPLQGVVSPLHF. The CDR3 DNA sequence: TGTGCCAGCAGTCCCCTACAGGGCGTAGTTTCACCCCTCCACTTT.

This chain uses TRBV25-1 with TRBJ2-6; no clear D. The CDR3 spans 12 residues. Germline lookup yields CDR1 MGHDK and CDR2 SYGVNS. CDR3: CGSRSGANVLTF. DNA for the CDR3: TGTGGCTCTAGGTCCGGGGCCAACGTCCTGACTTTC. Drawing the rest from reference TRBV25-1 and TRBJ2-6, the complete variable domain is EADIYQTPRYLVIGTGKKITLECSQTMGHDKMYWYQQDPGMELHLIHYSYGVNSTEKGDLSSESTVSRIRTEHFPLTLESARPSHTSQYLCGSRSGANVLTFGAGSRLTVL.

Worth noting for this clonotype: A read error is possible here, since a much larger clone lies one base away. The chain couples TRBV20-1 to TRBJ1-5; D gene uncertain. The V end was cut by 8 bases, the J end by 3 bases, with 17 bases between. Germline V gene data show CDR1 as DFQATT and CDR2 as SNEGSKA (reference sequence). This CDR3 comprises 14 residues. The chain's CDR3 is CSIRAGSNNQPQHF. CDR3 DNA sequence: TGCAGTATACGCGCGGGAAGTAACAATCAGCCCCAGCATTTT.

The chain employs TRBV20-1 and TRBJ2-3; TRBD2 matches 7 bases. In germline, CDR1 is DFQATT, CDR2 SNEGSKA (reference sequence). The length of the CDR3 is 15 residues. V trimming: 3 bases; J trimming: 2 bases; junction bases outside the gene matches: 8. The chain's CDR3 is CSASESSGHTDTQYF. The CDR3, as DNA: TGCAGTGCTAGTGAGTCTAGCGGTCACACAGATACGCAGTATTTT.

This clonotype was recorded a few times. The CDR3 sequence is CSAKLGGGNTEAFF. The DNA of the CDR3 is TGCAGTGCTAAGTTGGGTGGGGGGAACACTGAAGCTTTCTTT. The chain links TRBV20-1 to TRBJ1-1; the D gene is possibly TRBD1 (5 bases). Looked up from germline, CDR1 is DFQATT and CDR2 is SNEGSKA (reference sequence). Trimming left V 4 bases short and J 1 base short, with 13 bases between. This CDR3 has 14 amino acids.

V and J are TRBV20-1 and TRBJ1-1; D unclear. CDR1 DFQATT and CDR2 SNEGSKA come from the germline V gene (reference sequence). V lost 3 bases and J lost 5, with 7 bases in between. The CDR3 has 11 residues. The CDR3 reads CSASRRTEAFF. CDR3 coding DNA: TGCAGTGCTAGCAGAAGGACTGAAGCTTTCTTT.

J is TRBJ2-3 and V is TRBV12-5, with 12 nucleotides matching TRBD2. The germline CDR1 and CDR2 sequences are LGHNT and FRNRAP. This CDR3 contains 17 residues. Unmatched junction bases numbered 13, after V lost 7 bases and J lost 5 bases. In DNA form, the CDR3 reads TGTGCTAGTGTCAACCAACAGACTAGCGGGGGTGGAGATACGCAGTATTTT. Amino acids: CASVNQQTSGGGDTQYF.

This clonotype was counted only a few times. CDR3 bases: TGTGCCAGCAGCCAAGTAGGCCAGACCAACAATGAGCAGTACTTC. Translated, it gives CASSQVGQTNNEQYF. V gene TRBV4-2 combines with J gene TRBJ2-5; D is unresolved. V was shortened by 1 base and J by 11 bases, with 20 bases between the two germline ends. There are 15 residues in the CDR3. The germline CDR1 and CDR2 sequences are LGHNA and YNFKEQ.

There are a few counts of this clonotype. The V gene is TRBV7-2, the J gene TRBJ1-2; D is uncertain. The CDR3 is 14 residues long. Germline V gene sequence: CDR1 SGHTA, CDR2 FQGNSA. V lost 1 base and J 6 bases, leaving 12 bases between the germline ends. CDR3 bases: TGTGCCAGCAGCTTAGGCGTCCCGACGGATGGCTACACCTTC. Its protein product is CASSLGVPTDGYTF. The whole variable domain, filled in from reference TRBV7-2 and TRBJ1-2, reads GAGVSQSPSNKVTEKGKDVELRCDPISGHTALYWYRQSLGQGLEFLIYFQGNSAPDKSGLPSDRFSAERTGGSVSTLTIQRTQQEDSAVYLCASSLGVPTDGYTFGSGTRLTVV.

The gene calls are TRBV7-8 and TRBJ2-7, with D perhaps matching TRBD1 (6 bases). The ends were cut back, 5 bases at V and 2 bases at J, with 19 bases in the middle. The V gene's germline CDR1 is SGHVS and CDR2 FQNEAQ. This CDR3 comprises 16 residues. In nucleotides, the CDR3 is TGTGCCAGCAGCCGCGTGATTGGGGGCGAGACCTACGAGCAGTACTTC. It specifies CASSRVIGGETYEQYF. Full variable domain (missing parts from reference TRBV7-8 and TRBJ2-7): GAGVSQSPRYKVAKRGQDVALRCDPISGHVSLFWYQQALGQGPEFLTYFQNEAQLDKSGLPSDRFFAERPEGSVSTLKIQRTQQEDSAVYLCASSRVIGGETYEQYFGPGTRLTVT.

The genes are TRBV5-1 and TRBJ2-5; D gene unclear. Trimming cost V 0 bases and J 3 bases, with 9 bases left between them. There are 14 residues in the CDR3. CDR1 is SGHRS, CDR2 YFSETQ, per germline. This CDR3 reads CASSLGAPEETQYF. The CDR3 coding sequence is TGCGCCAGCAGCTTGGGGGCACCTGAAGAGACCCAGTACTTC.

The chain combines TRBV6-2 or TRBV6-3 with TRBJ2-2; D ambiguous. The CDR3 sequence is 11 residues long. CDR1 is MNHEY, CDR2 SVGEGT, per germline. With 7 bases removed from V and 6 bases from J, the gap between germline ends came to 6 bases. CDR3 nucleotides: TGTGCCAGCAAACAAGCCGGGGAGCTGTTTTTT. Translation gives CASKQAGELFF.

V gene TRBV4-2 combines with J gene TRBJ1-5; no firm D call. Trimming stripped 1 base from V and 3 bases from J, with 10 bases between. CDR3 length equals 15 residues. Per the germline V gene, CDR1 is LGHNA and CDR2 is YNFKEQ. CDR3: CASSQVVTPNQPQHF. CDR3 bases: TGTGCCAGCAGCCAAGTAGTTACACCCAATCAGCCCCAGCATTTT.

This clonotype has more than one count but fewer than ten. V is TRBV20-1 and J is TRBJ2-3, with 13 bases identical to TRBD2. J lost 1 base, V lost 6 bases, and 4 bases had no gene match. The CDR3 length is 15 residues. Germline V gene sequence: CDR1 DFQATT, CDR2 SNEGSKA (reference sequence). In nucleotides, the CDR3 is TGCAGTGCAGAGGGACTAGCGGGGCGCACAGATACGCAGTATTTT. It translates to CSAEGLAGRTDTQYF.